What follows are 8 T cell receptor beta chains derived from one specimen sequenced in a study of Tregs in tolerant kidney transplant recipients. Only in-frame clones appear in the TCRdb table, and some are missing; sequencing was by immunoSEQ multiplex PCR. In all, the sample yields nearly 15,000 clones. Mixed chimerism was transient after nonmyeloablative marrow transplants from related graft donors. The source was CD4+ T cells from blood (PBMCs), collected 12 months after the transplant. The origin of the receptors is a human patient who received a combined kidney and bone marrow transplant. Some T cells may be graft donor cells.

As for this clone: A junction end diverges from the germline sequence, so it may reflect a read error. The CDR3 spells CASCLDRTYEQYF. Incomplete CDR3 DNA: TGCGCCAGCTGCTTGGACAGAACCTACGAG. The V and J genes are TRBV5-1 and TRBJ2-7; D perhaps matches TRBD1 (6 bases). The read comes to an end 3 residues before the CDR3 does, leaving the germline J gene to fill in the end. CDR1 and CDR2 from the germline V gene are SGHRS and YFSETQ. The CDR3 sequence is 13 residues long.

CDR3 bases read: TGTGCCAGTAGTGTCACCGGGACTAGCGGGAGTGAGACC. It codes for CASSVTGTSGSET. Given in full, the CDR3 is CASSVTGTSGSETQYF. The chain recombines TRBV19 with TRBJ2-5; 14 bases line up with TRBD2. The read ends 3 residues before the CDR3 terminus; that terminus is restored from the germline J gene. Germline CDR1 LNHDA, CDR2 SQIVND (reference sequence). The J segment lost 5 bases and the V segment lost 5 bases, leaving 7 bases of the junction unmatched. The CDR3 spans 16 residues.

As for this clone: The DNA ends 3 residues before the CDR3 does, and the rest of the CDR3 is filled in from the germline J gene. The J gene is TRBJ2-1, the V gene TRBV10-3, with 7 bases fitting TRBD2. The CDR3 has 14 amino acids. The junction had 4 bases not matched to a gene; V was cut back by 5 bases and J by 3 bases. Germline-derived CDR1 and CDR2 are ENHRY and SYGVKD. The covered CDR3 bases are TGTGCCATCAGTTCTGGACTAGTCTACAATGAG. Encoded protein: CAISSGLVYNE. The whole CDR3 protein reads CAISSGLVYNEQFF.

The CDR3 bases that were read are TGTGCCATCAGCTCCCGCCGAGATCCTCAGGGCTACGAG. Residues: CAISSRRDPQGYE. The complete CDR3 reads CAISSRRDPQGYEQYF. The chain joins TRBV10-3 to TRBJ2-7; TRBD1 might be the D (5 bases). Read sequence stops 3 residues before the CDR3 end, and the germline J gene provides the missing end. Trimming took 6 bases from V and 3 from J, leaving 21 bases between them. Germline V gene sequence: CDR1 ENHRY, CDR2 SYGVKD. The CDR3 consists of 16 residues.

This chain's CDR3 is CASSTGPTGGQTQYF. CDR3 DNA, as far as it was read: TGTGCCAGTAGTACCGGTCCGACAGGGGGGCAGACC. The chain links TRBV19 to TRBJ2-5, with 9 positions matching TRBD1. The read terminates 3 residues before the CDR3 end, so the remaining end is supplied by the germline J gene. Germline-derived CDR1 and CDR2 are LNHDA and SQIVND (reference sequence). V dropped 4 bases and J dropped 6; count of bases not matched to a gene: 9. The CDR3 has 15 amino acids.

The CDR3 DNA, read in part, is TGTGCCAGCAGTGACAGAGCCACAGATAACTATGGC. Its translation: CASSDRATDNYG. The whole CDR3 sequence reads CASSDRATDNYGYTF. The genes are TRBV6-1 and TRBJ1-2, with D hard to call. The observed sequence ends 3 residues before the CDR3 terminus, with the missing tail filled in from the germline J gene. CDR3 length equals 15 residues. With 3 bases removed from V and 1 base from J, the gap between germline ends came to 12 bases. Germline V gene data show CDR1 as MNHNS and CDR2 as SASEGT.

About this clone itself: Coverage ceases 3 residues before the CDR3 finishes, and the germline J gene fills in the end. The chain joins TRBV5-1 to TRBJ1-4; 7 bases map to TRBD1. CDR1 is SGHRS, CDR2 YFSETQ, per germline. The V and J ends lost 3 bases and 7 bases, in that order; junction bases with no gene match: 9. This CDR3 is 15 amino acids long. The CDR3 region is CASSSGQGVGEKLFF. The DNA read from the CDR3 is TGCGCCAGCAGCTCGGGCCAGGGGGTCGGTGAAAAA.

This CDR3 is CASSPRGTYEQYF. Incomplete CDR3 DNA: TGTGCCAGCAGCCCCCGCGGGACCTACGAG. V is TRBV14 and J is TRBJ2-7, with a tentative D call TRBD2 (6 bases). The sequenced fragment ends 3 residues before the CDR3 boundary, so the rest is inferred from the germline J gene. Germline V gene sequence: CDR1 SGHDN, CDR2 FVKESK. This CDR3 has 13 amino acids. Trimming cost V 4 bases and J 2 bases, with 9 bases left between them. Combining the CDR3 with reference TRBV14 and TRBJ2-7 gives the whole variable domain EAGVTQFPSHSVIEKGQTVTLRCDPISGHDNLYWYRRVMGKEIKFLLHFVKESKQDESGMPNNRFLAERTGGTYSTLKVQPAELEDSGVYFCASSPRGTYEQYFGPGTRLTVT.